The 30 T cell receptor beta chains below come from one sample, sequenced in a study of CD8 T cells in ankylosing spondylitis. Via MiXCR, TCRdb re-called the 5' RACE reads, giving one row per CDR3 protein. The data contain about 360,000 distinct CDR3 sequences, roughly 15% of them singletons. Input material: blood, either unsorted or a sorted T cell fraction (not recorded which). These receptors were taken from a male donor with ankylosing spondylitis or in good health (not recorded which).

V and J are TRBV5-6 and TRBJ2-5; weak D call: TRBD2 (5 bases). Trimming took 4 bases from V and 5 from J, leaving 12 bases between them. Germline loops: CDR1 SGHDT, CDR2 YYEEEE. The CDR3 is 13 amino acids. The CDR3 DNA reads TGTGCCAGCAGCCCCGGGGTAGAGGAGACCCAGTACTTC. Amino acids: CASSPGVEETQYF.

This clonotype was seen repeatedly, ten times or more. J is TRBJ1-1 and V is TRBV12-3 or TRBV12-4; tentatively, D is TRBD1 (5 bases). The CDR3 has 13 amino acids. V was clipped by 7 bases and J by 5 bases, with 14 bases between them. CDR3 in DNA: TGTGCCAGCACCCTATTACGGGGGACTGAAGCTTTCTTT. Amino acid sequence: CASTLLRGTEAFF.

The V call is TRBV3-1, the J call TRBJ2-2, with 8 nucleotides matching TRBD1. Germline CDR1 is LGHDT and CDR2 is YNNKEL (reference sequence). The CDR3 length is 15 residues. The V gene end was trimmed by 5 bases and the J gene end by 2 bases; junction bases not matched to a gene: 4. CDR3 sequence: CASSYGQGNTGELFF. Here the CDR3 DNA reads TGTGCCAGCAGCTACGGACAGGGAAACACCGGGGAGCTGTTTTTT.

This clonotype was seen repeatedly, ten times or more. V and J are TRBV7-9 and TRBJ2-1; D gene uncertain. This CDR3 is built from 12 residues. CDR1 SEHNR and CDR2 FQNEAQ come from the germline V gene (reference sequence). V dropped 4 bases and J dropped 3 bases, with 4 bases sitting between them. The CDR3 is CASSWDYNEQFF. The CDR3 nucleotides read TGTGCCAGCAGCTGGGACTACAATGAGCAGTTCTTC.

The chain carries TRBV5-6 and TRBJ2-7; 14 bases line up with TRBD2. The CDR3 extends over 16 amino acids. After removal of 4 bases from V and 5 bases from J, the junction contained 8 bases not matched to a gene. CDR1 is SGHDT and CDR2 is YYEEEE in the germline V gene. CDR3 sequence reads: CASSRGTSGSRNEQYF. In nucleotides, the CDR3 is TGTGCCAGCAGCCGCGGGACTAGCGGGAGCCGGAACGAGCAGTACTTC.

The chain is built from TRBV6-6 and TRBJ1-1; D call uncertain. CDR3 length equals 12 residues. Trimming cost V 6 bases and J 4 bases, with 9 bases left between them. Germline V gene sequence: CDR1 MNHNY, CDR2 SVGAGI (reference sequence). CDR3 nucleotide sequence: TGTGCCAGCAGCCACCGAACCACTGAAGCTTTCTTT. It specifies CASSHRTTEAFF.

This clonotype turned up a few times. The V gene is TRBV5-1, the J gene TRBJ1-5; D unresolved. This CDR3 has 15 amino acids. Trimming shortened V by 1 base and J by 0 bases, and 8 bases separated the two germline ends. CDR1 and CDR2 (germline): SGHRS, YFSETQ. The CDR3 bases are TGCGCCAGCAGCTTGTACGGTTATAGCAATCAGCCCCAGCATTTT. This codes for CASSLYGYSNQPQHF.

This chain uses TRBV15 with TRBJ2-2; 7 bases align to TRBD1. V lost 0 bases, J lost 6 bases, and 7 bases stayed unmatched. The CDR3 runs 16 residues. From germline, CDR1 is LNHNV and CDR2 YYDKDF (reference sequence). The CDR3 DNA sequence: TGTGCCACCAGCAGAGATCAGGGTCAGGGGGCCGGGGAGCTGTTTTTT. The encoded protein is CATSRDQGQGAGELFF.

The rearrangement uses TRBV7-8 and TRBJ1-3, with no clear D. V lost 1 base and J lost 2, with 12 bases in between. Looked up from germline, CDR1 is SGHVS and CDR2 is FQNEAQ. The CDR3 sequence is 16 residues long. CDR3 region: CASSLGASRAGNTIYF. DNA of the CDR3: TGTGCCAGCAGCTTAGGGGCCTCAAGGGCTGGAAACACCATATATTTT.

The rearrangement uses TRBV6-4 and TRBJ1-1; D remains unclear. The CDR3 covers 17 residues. Germline CDR1 is MRHNA and CDR2 is SNTAGT. V lost 3 bases, J lost 5 bases, and 22 bases lay in between. The CDR3 reads CASSERITNRIGTEAFF. CDR3 bases: TGTGCCAGCAGTGAAAGGATAACCAACCGAATAGGAACTGAAGCTTTCTTT.

This clonotype was seen a handful of times. This sequence joins TRBV7-6 and TRBJ1-1; maybe TRBD1 (5 bases). Germline V CDR1 and CDR2: SGHVS, FNYEAQ. Trimming removed 5 bases at V and 5 bases at J, with 12 bases between. This CDR3 region has 13 residues. CDR3 bases: TGTGCCAGCAGCACAGGCCCCTTGACTGAAGCTTTCTTT. It translates to CASSTGPLTEAFF.

At least ten counts were recorded for this clonotype. The chain couples TRBV4-1 to TRBJ1-2, with TRBD1 as a possible D gene (5 bases). The CDR3 is 16 amino acids. Trimming took off 0 bases at V and 7 bases at J, with 18 bases between the two ends. Germline V gene data show CDR1 as MGHRA and CDR2 as YSYEKL. The CDR3 protein is CASSQDRDWTGTGYTF. The CDR3 DNA reads TGCGCCAGCAGCCAAGATCGGGACTGGACCGGGACTGGCTACACCTTC.

The gene calls are TRBV20-1 and TRBJ2-7, with D possibly matching TRBD2 (6 bases). CDR3 length equals 12 residues. CDR1 is DFQATT, CDR2 SNEGSKA, per germline (reference sequence). Trimming cost V 6 bases and J 2 bases, with 11 bases left between them. DNA of the CDR3: TGCAGTGCGGGGGGACCGGCCTACGAGCAGTACTTC. It specifies CSAGGPAYEQYF.

The genes are TRBV6-4 and TRBJ2-3; 9 bases are shared with TRBD2. The CDR3 spans 14 residues. Germline V gene sequence: CDR1 MRHNA, CDR2 SNTAGT. The V segment lost 2 bases and the J segment 5 bases; nucleotides outside the gene matches: 2. The DNA of the CDR3 is TGTGCCAGCAGTGACGAACTAGCGGGAGATACGCAGTATTTT. This gives the protein CASSDELAGDTQYF.

The chain combines TRBV25-1 with TRBJ1-2; 8 nucleotides match TRBD1. CDR1 and CDR2 from the germline V gene are MGHDK and SYGVNS. V was clipped by 1 base and J by 8 bases; unmatched bases: 3. The CDR3 is 13 residues long. The CDR3 sequence: CASSELTGVGYTF. The CDR3 nucleotides are TGTGCCAGCAGTGAATTGACAGGGGTAGGCTACACCTTC.

This CDR3 reads CASSQRRDSEGQYF. DNA for the CDR3: TGTGCCAGCAGCCAACGACGGGACAGCGAAGGGCAGTACTTC. This sequence joins TRBV3-1 and TRBJ2-7, with TRBD1 matching 7 bases. This CDR3 has 14 amino acids. V was pared by 2 bases and J by 9 bases, with 10 bases of the junction left unmatched. Looked up from germline, CDR1 is LGHDT and CDR2 is YNNKEL (reference sequence).

The rearrangement links TRBV20-1 to TRBJ1-1; no firm D call. Germline V gene sequence: CDR1 DFQATT, CDR2 SNEGSKA (reference sequence). Trimming pared 1 base from V and 4 bases from J, leaving 7 bases between. The CDR3 spans 12 residues. The CDR3: CSARATSTEAFF. DNA of the CDR3: TGCAGTGCTAGAGCCACGAGCACTGAAGCTTTCTTT.

In this sample, this clonotype turned up a few times. V gene TRBV25-1 combines with J gene TRBJ1-2, with D hard to call. Deletions cut 4 bases from V and 4 bases from J, with 7 bases between. Germline V lookup: CDR1 MGHDK, CDR2 SYGVNS. The CDR3 runs 12 residues. The CDR3 region has the DNA TGTGCCAGCAGTGGTTTTGGCTATGGCTACACCTTC. This codes for CASSGFGYGYTF.

This clonotype was detected ten times or more. One end of the junction varies from germline; a read error may be responsible. The V call is TRBV20-1, the J call TRBJ2-1; D uncertain. Germline-derived CDR1 and CDR2 are DFQATT and SNEGSKA (reference sequence). The CDR3 totals 12 residues. CDR3 amino acids: CSPRKGPNEQFF. Written as DNA, the CDR3 is TGCAGTCCTAGGAAAGGGCCCAATGAGCAGTTCTTC.

The chain is built from TRBV20-1 and TRBJ2-1; no clear D. V dropped 6 bases and J dropped 9 bases, with 12 bases sitting between them. The CDR3 extends over 11 amino acids. Germline V CDR1 and CDR2: DFQATT, SNEGSKA (reference sequence). The CDR3 is CSAYTVGEQFF. The CDR3 DNA follows: TGCAGTGCCTACACCGTTGGTGAGCAGTTCTTC.

This clonotype has more than one count but fewer than ten. This chain links TRBV6-1 with TRBJ2-2, with D perhaps TRBD2 (5 bases). The CDR3 totals 13 residues. V lost 0 bases, J lost 6 bases, and 5 bases lay in between. Per the germline V gene, CDR1 is MNHNS and CDR2 is SASEGT. CDR3: CASSEARAGELFF. Written as DNA, the CDR3 is TGTGCCAGCAGTGAAGCGAGGGCCGGGGAGCTGTTTTTT.

V and J are TRBV7-2 and TRBJ2-1, with 7 bases matching TRBD2. The trim removed 3 bases at V and 3 bases at J, leaving 8 bases unmatched. Per germline, CDR1 SGHTA and CDR2 FQGNSA. CDR3 length equals 16 residues. The CDR3 spells CASSLDTSVGYNEQFF. The CDR3 nucleotides are TGTGCCAGCAGCTTGGATACTAGCGTCGGCTACAATGAGCAGTTCTTC.

The chain combines TRBV19 with TRBJ2-3; 7 nucleotides match TRBD2. Germline trimming cut 3 bases from V and 5 bases from J; bases unmatched to any gene: 2. This CDR3 contains 13 residues. In germline, CDR1 is LNHDA, CDR2 SQIVND (reference sequence). CDR3 DNA sequence: TGTGCCAGTAGTATGAGGGAGGGAGATACGCAGTATTTT. This codes for CASSMREGDTQYF. The full variable domain, rest sourced from reference TRBV19 and TRBJ2-3, is DGGITQSPKYLFRKEGQNVTLSCEQNLNHDAMYWYRQDPGQGLRLIYYSQIVNDFQKGDIAEGYSVSREKKESFPLTVTSAQKNPTAFYLCASSMREGDTQYFGPGTRLTVL.

This chain uses TRBV9 with TRBJ2-7; D remains unclear. V gave up 4 bases and J gave up 0 bases, with 11 bases separating them. The CDR3 length is 14 residues. Germline CDR1 reads SGDLS; CDR2 reads YYNGEE. The CDR3 DNA follows: TGTGCCAGCAGCCTAGGTTGGTCCTCCTACGAGCAGTACTTC. Amino acid sequence: CASSLGWSSYEQYF. Together with reference TRBV9 and TRBJ2-7, the CDR3 gives the full variable domain: DSGVTQTPKHLITATGQRVTLRCSPRSGDLSVYWYQQSLDQGLQFLIQYYNGEERAKGNILERFSAQQFPDLHSELNLSSLELGDSALYFCASSLGWSSYEQYFGPGTRLTVT.

A few counts support this clonotype. J is TRBJ2-3 and V is TRBV6-5; 7 bases match TRBD1. The CDR3 loop spans 16 amino acids. Unmatched junction bases numbered 9, after V lost 6 bases and J lost 0 bases. CDR1 MNHEY and CDR2 SVGAGI come from the germline V gene. In DNA form, the CDR3 reads TGTGCCAGCAGCACCTCTGGGGACAGAAGCACAGATACGCAGTATTTT. As protein: CASSTSGDRSTDTQYF.

This clonotype occurred a few times. V is TRBV11-2 and J is TRBJ2-1; 9 nucleotides agree with TRBD2. Germline V gives CDR1 SGHAT, CDR2 FQNNGV. This CDR3 region has 21 residues. V gave up 0 bases and J gave up 5 bases; unmatched junction bases: 20. The CDR3 sequence is CASSLDGVAGERRSWDNEQFF. The DNA of the CDR3 is TGTGCCAGCAGCTTAGATGGGGTAGCGGGAGAGAGAAGGTCATGGGACAATGAGCAGTTCTTC.

The chain joins TRBV6-5 to TRBJ2-7, with TRBD1 matching over 9 bases. The CDR3 runs 15 residues. V lost 5 bases, J lost 3 bases, and 8 bases stayed unmatched. The V gene's germline CDR1 is MNHEY and CDR2 SVGAGI. CDR3 nucleotides: TGTGCCAGCAGTCACACAGGGGGCTGGGGCTACGAGCAGTACTTC. This encodes CASSHTGGWGYEQYF.

This clonotype was detected only a few times. The chain joins TRBV15 to TRBJ2-7; D gene unclear. Germline CDR1 and CDR2: LNHNV and YYDKDF (reference sequence). V shed 5 bases and J shed 5 bases, with 10 bases lying between them. This CDR3 is built from 12 residues. CDR3 in DNA: TGTGCCACCAGCGCAGGTCACCACGAGCAGTACTTC. Translation: CATSAGHHEQYF.

The chain employs TRBV20-1 and TRBJ2-7; D ambiguous. Trimming shortened V by 1 base and J by 6 bases, and 10 bases separated the two germline ends. CDR1 and CDR2 from the germline V gene are DFQATT and SNEGSKA (reference sequence). The CDR3 is made up of 12 amino acids. CDR3 sequence: CSARALDTEQYF. CDR3 DNA: TGCAGTGCTAGAGCTCTGGATACCGAGCAGTACTTC.

This clonotype was seen a handful of times. This sequence joins TRBV3-1 and TRBJ2-6; 12 bases match TRBD2. Germline assignment: CDR1 LGHDT and CDR2 YNNKEL (reference sequence). J gave up 2 bases and V 4 bases, and 6 bases lay outside the gene matches. The CDR3 contains 18 residues. The chain's CDR3 is CASSLLAGGVAGANVLTF. The DNA of the CDR3 is TGTGCCAGCAGCCTGCTAGCGGGAGGGGTGGCTGGGGCCAACGTCCTGACTTTC.